The 11 T cell receptor beta chains presented below share a single source sample, sequenced in a study of control samples from healthy donors and cancer patients. Sequencing was performed with immunoSEQ multiplex PCR; in TCRdb, only in-frame clones are kept and a portion is missing. The sample lists 400,000 to 500,000 clones; about nine tenths were seen once. The material sequenced was PBMCs. Every receptor here comes from a man aged 35 to 55 with head and neck cancer.

This rearrangement joins TRBV27 to TRBJ2-7; TRBD1 aligns across 8 bases. V was pared by 7 bases and J by 8 bases, with 13 bases of the junction left unmatched. CDR3 length: 14 residues. Germline V CDR1 and CDR2: MNHEY, SMNVEV (reference sequence). CDR3 coding DNA: TGTGCCAGCACCACCTCAGGGGGCTGGGAAAAGCAGTACTTC. Translating it yields CASTTSGGWEKQYF.

This sequence joins TRBV5-4 and TRBJ2-7; perhaps TRBD2 as D (5 bases). Trimming took 3 bases from V and 5 from J, leaving 9 bases between them. Germline lookup yields CDR1 SGHNT and CDR2 YYREEE (reference sequence). CDR3 length equals 12 residues. The CDR3 reads CASSSNGDEQYF. CDR3 nucleotides: TGTGCCAGCAGCTCCAACGGGGACGAGCAGTACTTC.

The rearrangement joins TRBV18 to TRBJ1-1; D gene unclear. V lost 1 base, J lost 1 base, and 4 bases lay in between. This CDR3 has 13 amino acids. Germline CDR1 reads KGHSH; CDR2 reads LQKENI. The DNA of the CDR3 is TGTGCCAGCTCACCACGACCGAACACTGAAGCTTTCTTT. This sequence encodes CASSPRPNTEAFF.

V usage is TRBV19 and J usage is TRBJ1-2, with TRBD1 matching over 7 bases. CDR3 size: 14 residues. Trimming took 2 bases from V and 8 from J; bases not matched to a gene: 8. The germline gives CDR1 LNHDA, CDR2 SQIVND (reference sequence). CDR3 sequence reads: CASSISDRVGGYTF. The CDR3 DNA reads TGTGCCAGTAGTATAAGTGACAGGGTAGGAGGCTACACCTTC.

This chain's CDR3 is CASSFSTGRNTEAFF. CDR3 DNA: TGTGCCAGCAGTTTTTCCACAGGGAGGAACACTGAAGCTTTCTTT. The chain combines TRBV28 with TRBJ1-1, with D possibly TRBD1 on 6 matching bases. This CDR3 has 15 residues. CDR1 is MDHEN, CDR2 SYDVKM, per germline. Between the trimmed V and J ends, which lost 3 bases and 1 base, there was a span of 12 bases.

The chain recombines TRBV7-8 with TRBJ2-1; D gene ambiguous. Germline loops: CDR1 SGHVS, CDR2 FQNEAQ. The CDR3 has 11 residues. V lost 5 bases and J lost 10, with 9 bases in between. The CDR3 is CASSLGREQFF. The CDR3 region has the DNA TGTGCCAGCAGCCTAGGCCGGGAGCAGTTCTTC.

There are a few counts of this clone. The V gene is TRBV2, the J gene TRBJ1-5; unclear D gene. Deletions cut 4 bases from V and 10 bases from J, with 17 bases between. Germline CDR1 is SNHLY and CDR2 is FYNNEI. The CDR3 length is 14 residues. The CDR3 DNA is TGTGCCAGCAGTGTTGATACTACAATCAGCCCCCAGCATTTT. This gives the protein CASSVDTTISPQHF.

V gene TRBV6-2 or TRBV6-3 combines with J gene TRBJ2-2; TRBD1 or TRBD2 may be the D gene (7 bases each). This CDR3 has 16 amino acids. V was clipped by 0 bases and J by 5 bases, with 13 bases between them. The germline gives CDR1 MNHEY, CDR2 SVGEGT. CDR3 sequence (DNA): TGTGCCAGCAGTTACTCGAGTCAGGGGGGGACCGGGGAGCTGTTTTTT. Encoded protein: CASSYSSQGGTGELFF.

The rearrangement uses TRBV4-2 and TRBJ1-4; D unclear. This CDR3 is 16 amino acids long. Trimming took off 2 bases at V and 0 bases at J, with 10 bases between the two ends. Germline-derived CDR1 and CDR2 are LGHNA and YNFKEQ. The CDR3 spells CASSQLELATNEKLFF. The CDR3 coding sequence is TGTGCCAGCAGCCAACTGGAGCTTGCAACTAATGAAAAACTGTTTTTT.

The chain combines TRBV6-2 or TRBV6-3 with TRBJ2-7, with 7 positions matching TRBD2. The CDR3 is 14 amino acids. From germline, CDR1 is MNHEY and CDR2 SVGEGT. The junction had 3 bases not matched to a gene; V was cut back by 2 bases and J by 2 bases. CDR3 region: CASSYLAETYEQYF. The CDR3 bases are TGTGCCAGCAGTTACCTAGCGGAAACCTACGAGCAGTACTTC.

This chain links TRBV6-6 with TRBJ2-7; 8 bases are shared with TRBD1. V dropped 2 bases and J dropped 2; count of bases not matched to a gene: 5. The CDR3 has 15 amino acids. CDR1 is MNHNY, CDR2 SVGAGI, per germline (reference sequence). The CDR3 DNA is TGTGCCAGCAGTTACCCTGGACAGGGAGCCTACGAGCAGTACTTC. Translated: CASSYPGQGAYEQYF.